This T cell receptor beta chain emerged from a study of T-cell reconstitution after alpha-beta-depleted transplantation in children. Unique molecular identifiers were incorporated during preparation of the TCRbeta library. TCRdb reprocessed the PCR reads with MiXCR, giving one entry per CDR3 protein. The sample holds 610,000 or so distinct CDR3 sequences, 27% seen once. This clonotype was seen only once. Its target is not known. The CDR3 does not end in the conserved phenylalanine or tryptophan, so this is likely a read error. There are 17 residues in the CDR3. Trimming removed 0 bases at V and 7 bases at J, with 19 bases between. Germline V gene sequence: CDR1 MNHEY, CDR2 SVGAGI. Study-wide results and caveats: It was newly produced T cells that mostly accounted for T-cell counts and diversity one year after transplant. The origin of alpha-beta T cells about two months after transplant was reportedly several hundred expanded graft clones.

The receptor was derived from a boy under three years old with Wiskott-Aldrich syndrome, due to receive a stem cell transplant. The source was PBMCs, collected before TCRalphabeta/CD19-depleted stem cell transplant. V gene TRBV6-5 combines with J gene TRBJ2-1; D may be TRBD1 (5 bases). DNA of the CDR3: TGTGCCAGCAGTTACTCGAGCCTGGGAAGGGGAAGGAATGAGCAGTTCTCC. Its translation: CASSYSSLGRGRNEQFS.